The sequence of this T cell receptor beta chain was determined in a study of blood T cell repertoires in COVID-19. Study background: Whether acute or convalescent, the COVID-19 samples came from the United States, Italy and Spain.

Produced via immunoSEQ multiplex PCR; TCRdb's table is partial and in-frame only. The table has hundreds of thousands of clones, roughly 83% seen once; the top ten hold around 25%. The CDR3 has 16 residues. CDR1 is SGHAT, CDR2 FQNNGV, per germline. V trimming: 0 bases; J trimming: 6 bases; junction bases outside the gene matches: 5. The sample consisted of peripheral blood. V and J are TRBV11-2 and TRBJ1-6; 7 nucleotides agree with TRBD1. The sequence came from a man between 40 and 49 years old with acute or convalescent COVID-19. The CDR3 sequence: CASSLDLGQTNSPLHF. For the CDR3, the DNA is TGTGCCAGCAGCTTAGATCTGGGACAGACTAATTCACCCCTCCACTTT.